This passage covers 28 T cell receptor beta chains from one sample sequenced in a study of shared clonotypes between healthy human individuals. Profiling relied on immunoSEQ multiplex PCR, and the TCRdb table lists in-frame clones only, not all of them. In the table there are approximately 2.4 million clones, approximately 94% of which are singletons. Material: naive CD4+ T cells sorted from blood. Regarding subset: CD45RA+ positively selected. These receptors were collected from a man between 18 and 35 years old in good health.

This chain's CDR3 is CASSVQGVNGQQFF. The DNA of the CDR3 is TGTGCCAGCAGTGTCCAGGGGGTTAACGGGCAGCAGTTCTTC. The chain has TRBV6-5 and TRBJ2-1, with 7 positions matching TRBD1. Germline loops: CDR1 MNHEY, CDR2 SVGAGI. The CDR3 totals 14 residues. Trimming removed 5 bases from V and 11 bases from J; junction bases left unmatched: 12.

The chain is built from TRBV6-5 and TRBJ1-6, with D perhaps TRBD1 (5 bases). Trimming stripped 6 bases from V and 9 bases from J, with 15 bases between. CDR1 is MNHEY, CDR2 SVGAGI, per germline. The CDR3 is 14 amino acids. The CDR3, as DNA: TGTGCCAGCAGCCGGACAACTGATGGTTCACCCCTCCACTTT. It codes for CASSRTTDGSPLHF.

V gene TRBV9 combines with J gene TRBJ2-7, with TRBD2 as a possible D gene (6 bases). This CDR3 has 16 residues. CDR1 is SGDLS, CDR2 YYNGEE, per germline. Trimming stripped 2 bases from V and 6 bases from J, with 21 bases between. The CDR3 DNA reads as TGTGCCAGCAGCGTTAGTTGGGGGGAGACTCAAGGCGAGCAGTACTTC. Translation gives CASSVSWGETQGEQYF.

In the case of this clone: This CDR3 is also generated by other DNA sequences in the sample. V usage is TRBV9 and J usage is TRBJ2-5; D unclear. There are 13 residues in the CDR3. Germline CDR1 is SGDLS and CDR2 is YYNGEE. Between the trimmed V and J ends, which lost 2 bases and 1 base, there was a span of 6 bases. CDR3 amino acids: CASSVGIQETQYF. In nucleotides, the CDR3 is TGTGCCAGCAGCGTCGGTATCCAAGAGACCCAGTACTTC.

The rearrangement links TRBV15 to TRBJ1-6; D is ambiguous. CDR1 is LNHNV, CDR2 YYDKDF, per germline (reference sequence). This CDR3 has 13 amino acids. In nucleotides, the CDR3 is TGTCCCTGGGCCTGGCACCATAGTTCACCCCTCCACTTT. As protein: CPWAWHHSSPLHF.

The chain has TRBV7-2 and TRBJ2-7; 8 positions match TRBD1. Trimming cost V 2 bases and J 0 bases; bases outside gene matches: 15. Germline CDR1 and CDR2: SGHTA and FQGNSA. This CDR3 comprises 19 residues. The CDR3, as DNA: TGTGCCAGCAGCTTATCCCTCCAGGGGGCGGGGCTCCACTCCTACGAGCAGTACTTC. Amino acid sequence: CASSLSLQGAGLHSYEQYF. Full variable domain (outside the CDR3, taken from reference TRBV7-2 and TRBJ2-7): GAGVSQSPSNKVTEKGKDVELRCDPISGHTALYWYRQSLGQGLEFLIYFQGNSAPDKSGLPSDRFSAERTGGSVSTLTIQRTQQEDSAVYLCASSLSLQGAGLHSYEQYFGPGTRLTVT.

The chain is built from TRBV7-2 and TRBJ1-2; TRBD1 matches at 9 bases. The CDR3 contains 15 residues. Germline V gene lookup returns CDR1 SGHTA and CDR2 FQGNSA. V dropped 2 bases and J dropped 7; count of bases not matched to a gene: 8. CDR3 DNA sequence: TGTGCCAGCAGCTTACCTGACAGGGGGGGTGGTGGCTACACCTTC. Protein sequence: CASSLPDRGGGGYTF.

This clone is a singleton in its sample. The genes are TRBV4-1 and TRBJ2-1; 8 bases align to TRBD2. Losses at the gene ends were 3 bases for V and 5 bases for J; bases not matched to a gene: 12. From germline, CDR1 is MGHRA and CDR2 YSYEKL. This CDR3 region has 17 residues. The CDR3 loop reads CASSQGLRLAGHNEQFF. DNA of the CDR3: TGCGCCAGCAGCCAGGGGTTGAGGTTAGCGGGGCACAATGAGCAGTTCTTC.

The V call is TRBV6-1, the J call TRBJ2-1; 8 nucleotides agree with TRBD2. The J segment lost 6 bases and the V segment lost 0 bases, leaving 7 bases of the junction unmatched. Germline assignment: CDR1 MNHNS and CDR2 SASEGT. The CDR3 sequence is 16 residues long. The CDR3 DNA follows: TGTGCCAGCAGTGAAGCGGCGGGACTAGTCATCAATGAGCAGTTCTTC. Translating it yields CASSEAAGLVINEQFF.

The gene calls are TRBV19 and TRBJ1-4; 7 bases fit TRBD1. V trimming: 7 bases; J trimming: 5 bases; junction bases outside the gene matches: 4. Germline CDR1 reads LNHDA; CDR2 reads SQIVND (reference sequence). CDR3 length: 13 amino acids. CDR3: CASNRGSNEKLFF. For the CDR3, the DNA is TGTGCCAGTAACAGGGGTTCGAATGAAAAACTGTTTTTT.

This chain's CDR3 is CASSRDRNQPQHF. CDR3 in DNA: TGTGCCAGCAGCCGGGACAGGAATCAGCCCCAGCATTTT. This sequence joins TRBV5-6 and TRBJ1-5; 8 bases fit TRBD1. CDR1 SGHDT and CDR2 YYEEEE come from the germline V gene. The CDR3 totals 13 residues. V dropped 4 bases and J dropped 4; count of bases not matched to a gene: 1. Drawing the rest from reference TRBV5-6 and TRBJ1-5, the complete variable domain is DAGVTQSPTHLIKTRGQQVTLRCSPKSGHDTVSWYQQALGQGPQFIFQYYEEEERQRGNFPDRFSGHQFPNYSSELNVNALLLGDSALYLCASSRDRNQPQHFGDGTRLSIL.

This clone was counted a single time. The rearrangement joins TRBV4-1 to TRBJ1-1; D gene uncertain. The germline CDR1 and CDR2 sequences are MGHRA and YSYEKL. Trimming left V 5 bases short and J 1 base short, with 11 bases between. This CDR3 is built from 14 residues. CDR3 sequence (DNA): TGCGCCAGCAGCGGCACGGGCCCGAACACTGAAGCTTTCTTT. Amino acids: CASSGTGPNTEAFF.

The chain employs TRBV7-2 and TRBJ2-4; D unclear. Trimming stripped 5 bases from V and 7 bases from J, with 9 bases between. This CDR3 comprises 12 residues. Germline V CDR1 and CDR2: SGHTA, FQGNSA. The CDR3, as DNA: TGTGCCAGCAGCCCCTCCGGGAACATTCAGTACTTC. Residues: CASSPSGNIQYF.

This clone has more than one count but fewer than ten. The rearrangement uses TRBV5-4 and TRBJ1-6; D may be TRBD1 (6 bases). Germline V gene sequence: CDR1 SGHNT, CDR2 YYREEE (reference sequence). The CDR3 runs to 15 residues. With 6 bases removed from V and 9 bases from J, the gap between germline ends came to 19 bases. CDR3 nucleotide sequence: TGTGCCAGCACCGAAGGGGGGTCAGGAAGTTCACCCCTCCACTTT. This translates into CASTEGGSGSSPLHF.

The chain uses TRBV25-1 and TRBJ1-1; D is unclear. The CDR3 extends over 13 amino acids. V was clipped by 3 bases and J by 6 bases, with 11 bases between them. The germline V gene encodes CDR1 MGHDK and CDR2 SYGVNS. Written as DNA, the CDR3 is TGTGCCAGCAGTGAGGGCGGGCAACCTGAAGCTTTCTTT. It codes for CASSEGGQPEAFF. Combining the CDR3 with reference TRBV25-1 and TRBJ1-1 gives the whole variable domain EADIYQTPRYLVIGTGKKITLECSQTMGHDKMYWYQQDPGMELHLIHYSYGVNSTEKGDLSSESTVSRIRTEHFPLTLESARPSHTSQYLCASSEGGQPEAFFGQGTRLTVV.

The chain combines TRBV7-2 with TRBJ2-1; TRBD2 aligns across 9 bases. The CDR3 runs 17 residues. Trimming took 1 base from V and 3 from J; bases not matched to a gene: 7. Germline V CDR1 and CDR2: SGHTA, FQGNSA. The CDR3: CASSLGRLADVYNEQFF. Here the CDR3 DNA reads TGTGCCAGCAGCTTAGGGCGACTAGCGGACGTCTACAATGAGCAGTTCTTC.

V gene TRBV7-9 combines with J gene TRBJ1-5, with 9 bases identical to TRBD1. The CDR3 is 16 residues long. With V trimmed by 0 bases and J by 5 bases, 5 bases remained unmatched. Germline loops: CDR1 SEHNR, CDR2 FQNEAQ (reference sequence). The CDR3 sequence: CASSLATGGAHQPQHF. The DNA for the CDR3 is TGTGCCAGCAGCTTAGCGACAGGGGGGGCCCATCAGCCCCAGCATTTT.

The chain is built from TRBV16 and TRBJ2-7; 8 nucleotides align to TRBD2. With 4 bases clipped from V and 0 bases from J, the junction kept 11 bases outside the gene matches. This CDR3 contains 17 residues. Per the germline V gene, CDR1 is KGHSY and CDR2 is FQNENV. CDR3 residues: CASSPRIAGHLSYEQYF. The CDR3 DNA follows: TGTGCCAGCAGCCCACGCATAGCGGGGCACCTCTCCTACGAGCAGTACTTC.

V is TRBV5-1 and J is TRBJ2-7; the match to TRBD2 covers 11 bases. The CDR3 has 15 residues. Per germline, CDR1 SGHRS and CDR2 YFSETQ. With V trimmed by 2 bases and J by 6 bases, 7 bases remained unmatched. CDR3 nucleotides: TGCGCCAGCAGCTTATCCGGGACTAGCGGAATCGAGCAGTACTTC. This sequence encodes CASSLSGTSGIEQYF.

Turning to this clone: This CDR3 is also generated by other DNA sequences in the sample. The V call is TRBV30, the J call TRBJ2-3; D is ambiguous. The V end was cut by 3 bases, the J end by 0 bases, with 4 bases between. Germline V lookup: CDR1 GTSNPN, CDR2 SVGIG (reference sequence). This CDR3 region has 12 residues. CDR3 in DNA: TGTGCCTGGAGACCCAGCACAGATACGCAGTATTTT. Protein: CAWRPSTDTQYF.

This chain joins TRBV7-2 and TRBJ2-3; the D is unclear. Per the germline V gene, CDR1 is SGHTA and CDR2 is FQGNSA. V was cut by 5 bases and J by 1 base, with 7 bases left in between. The CDR3 length is 13 residues. In DNA, the CDR3 is TGTGCCAGCAGCCAATCCCGCACAGATACGCAGTATTTT. Translation: CASSQSRTDTQYF. The variable domain in full, with the rest retrieved from reference TRBV7-2 and TRBJ2-3, is GAGVSQSPSNKVTEKGKDVELRCDPISGHTALYWYRQSLGQGLEFLIYFQGNSAPDKSGLPSDRFSAERTGGSVSTLTIQRTQQEDSAVYLCASSQSRTDTQYFGPGTRLTVL.

V is TRBV6-4 and J is TRBJ2-2; TRBD1 matches at 8 bases. Germline CDR1 and CDR2: MRHNA and SNTAGT. The CDR3 extends over 15 amino acids. CDR3 DNA sequence: TGTCCCTTCAGGGTCGGGACAGGCAAGATCGGGGAGCTGTTTTTT. Protein sequence: CPFRVGTGKIGELFF.

The chain carries TRBV18 and TRBJ1-2; perhaps TRBD1 as D (6 bases). The V end was cut by 6 bases, the J end by 7 bases, with 21 bases between. The V gene's germline CDR1 is KGHSH and CDR2 LQKENI. The length of the CDR3 is 15 residues. The CDR3 coding sequence is TGTGCCAGCTCTCGAAACAGGGAAGCCCCCTCTGGCTACACCTTC. Its protein product is CASSRNREAPSGYTF. The full variable domain, completed using reference TRBV18 and TRBJ1-2, is NAGVMQNPRHLVRRRGQEARLRCSPMKGHSHVYWYRQLPEEGLKFMVYLQKENIIDESGMPKERFSAEFPKEGPSILRIQQVVRGDSAAYFCASSRNREAPSGYTFGSGTRLTVV.

On this clone: Other DNA variants within this sample encode the same CDR3. This chain links TRBV11-2 with TRBJ1-5; no clear D gene. Germline loops: CDR1 SGHAT, CDR2 FQNNGV. This CDR3 contains 13 residues. Trimming stripped 0 bases from V and 6 bases from J, with 6 bases between. The CDR3 spells CASSLDRSQPQHF. The CDR3 nucleotides read TGTGCCAGCAGCTTAGATCGAAGTCAGCCCCAGCATTTT.

This rearrangement joins TRBV7-2 to TRBJ2-3, with 7 bases lining up with TRBD2. The CDR3 totals 15 residues. V trimming: 2 bases; J trimming: 4 bases; junction bases outside the gene matches: 6. Germline assignment: CDR1 SGHTA and CDR2 FQGNSA. The CDR3 DNA reads TGTGCCAGCAGCTTAATGGGAGGGCCCCCAGATACGCAGTATTTT. It codes for CASSLMGGPPDTQYF.

The rearrangement links TRBV30 to TRBJ2-3; D is possibly TRBD2 (6 bases). CDR3 size: 14 residues. Germline loops: CDR1 GTSNPN, CDR2 SVGIG (reference sequence). V shed 1 base and J shed 2 bases, with 10 bases lying between them. CDR3 nucleotide sequence: TGTGCCTGGAGTGACGGGAGTTACACAGATACGCAGTATTTT. Residues: CAWSDGSYTDTQYF.

The rearrangement joins TRBV25-1 to TRBJ2-7; D call uncertain. Germline V gene lookup returns CDR1 MGHDK and CDR2 SYGVNS. Trimming stripped 3 bases from V and 2 bases from J, with 14 bases between. The CDR3 consists of 15 residues. In DNA form, the CDR3 reads TGTGCCAGCAGTGATCCGTATGGCAGAACCTACGAGCAGTACTTC. This codes for CASSDPYGRTYEQYF.

The chain recombines TRBV10-2 with TRBJ1-4; D might be TRBD1 (5 bases). The V gene's germline CDR1 is WSHSY and CDR2 SAAADI. V was pared by 6 bases and J by 4 bases, with 6 bases between. This CDR3 is built from 12 residues. CDR3 nucleotides: TGCGCCAGCAGAGACAGTAATGAAAAACTGTTTTTT. Its protein is CASRDSNEKLFF.